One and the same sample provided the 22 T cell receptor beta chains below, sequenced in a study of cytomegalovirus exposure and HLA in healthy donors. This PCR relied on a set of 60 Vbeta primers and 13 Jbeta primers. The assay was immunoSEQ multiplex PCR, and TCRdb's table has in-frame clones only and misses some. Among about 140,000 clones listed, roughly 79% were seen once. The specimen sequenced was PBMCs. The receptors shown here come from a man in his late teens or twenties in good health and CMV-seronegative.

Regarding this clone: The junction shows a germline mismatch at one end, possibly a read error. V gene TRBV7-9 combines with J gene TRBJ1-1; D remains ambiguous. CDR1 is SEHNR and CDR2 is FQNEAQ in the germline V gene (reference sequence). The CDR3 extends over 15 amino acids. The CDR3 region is CASSYRLQRNTEALF. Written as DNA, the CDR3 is TGTGCCAGCAGCTACCGGCTTCAGAGGAACACTGAAGCTCTCTTT.

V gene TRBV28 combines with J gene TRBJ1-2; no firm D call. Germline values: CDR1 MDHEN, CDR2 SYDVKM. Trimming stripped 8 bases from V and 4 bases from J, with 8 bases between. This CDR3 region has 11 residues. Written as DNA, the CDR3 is TGTGCCAGCGACGGGAGCTATGGCTACACCTTC. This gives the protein CASDGSYGYTF.

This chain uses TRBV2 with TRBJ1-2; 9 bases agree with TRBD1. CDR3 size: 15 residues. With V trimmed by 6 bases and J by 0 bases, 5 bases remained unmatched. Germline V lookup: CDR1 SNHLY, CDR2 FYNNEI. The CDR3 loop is CASRGQGYPNYGYTF. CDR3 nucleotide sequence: TGTGCCAGCAGGGGACAGGGCTACCCTAACTATGGCTACACCTTC.

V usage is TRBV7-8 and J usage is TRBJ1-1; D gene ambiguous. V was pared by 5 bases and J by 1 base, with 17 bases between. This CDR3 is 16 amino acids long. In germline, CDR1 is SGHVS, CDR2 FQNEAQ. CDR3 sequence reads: CASSVTPLRSNTEAFF. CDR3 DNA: TGTGCCAGCAGCGTGACCCCGTTGAGGTCGAACACTGAAGCTTTCTTT.

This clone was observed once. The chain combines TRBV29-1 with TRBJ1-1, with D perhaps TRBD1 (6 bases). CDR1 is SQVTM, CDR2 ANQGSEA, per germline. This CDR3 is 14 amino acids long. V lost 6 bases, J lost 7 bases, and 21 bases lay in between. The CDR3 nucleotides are TGCAGCGTCTGGCCCAGGGGTGGAACTGGTGAAGCTTTCTTT. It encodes CSVWPRGGTGEAFF.

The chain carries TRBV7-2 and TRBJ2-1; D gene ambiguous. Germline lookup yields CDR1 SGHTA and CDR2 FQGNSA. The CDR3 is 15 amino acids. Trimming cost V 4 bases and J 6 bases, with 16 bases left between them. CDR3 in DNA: TGTGCCAGCAGCTATGATAGTACAGCTCCCAATGAGCAGTTCTTC. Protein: CASSYDSTAPNEQFF.

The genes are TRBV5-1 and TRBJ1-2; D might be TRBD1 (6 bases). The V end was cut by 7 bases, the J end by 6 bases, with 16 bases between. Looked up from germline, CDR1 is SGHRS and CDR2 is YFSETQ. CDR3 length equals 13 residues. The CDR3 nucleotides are TGCGCCAGCGGGCCTCGGACAGTGGATGGCTACACCTTC. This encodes CASGPRTVDGYTF.

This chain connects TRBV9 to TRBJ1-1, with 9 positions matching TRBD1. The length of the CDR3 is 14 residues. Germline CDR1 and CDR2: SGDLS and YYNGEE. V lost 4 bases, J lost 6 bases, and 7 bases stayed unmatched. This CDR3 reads CASSMGQGNAEAFF. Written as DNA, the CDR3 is TGTGCCAGCAGCATGGGACAGGGTAATGCTGAAGCTTTCTTT. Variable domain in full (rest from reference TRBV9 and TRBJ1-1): DSGVTQTPKHLITATGQRVTLRCSPRSGDLSVYWYQQSLDQGLQFLIQYYNGEERAKGNILERFSAQQFPDLHSELNLSSLELGDSALYFCASSMGQGNAEAFFGQGTRLTVV.

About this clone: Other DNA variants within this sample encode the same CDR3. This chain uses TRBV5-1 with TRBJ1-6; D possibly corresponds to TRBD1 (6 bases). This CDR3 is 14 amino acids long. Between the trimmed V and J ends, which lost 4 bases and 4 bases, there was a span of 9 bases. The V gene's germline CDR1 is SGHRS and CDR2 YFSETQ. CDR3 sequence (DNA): TGCGCCAGCAGCCCCCAGGGGTATAATTCACCCCTCCACTTT. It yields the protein CASSPQGYNSPLHF.

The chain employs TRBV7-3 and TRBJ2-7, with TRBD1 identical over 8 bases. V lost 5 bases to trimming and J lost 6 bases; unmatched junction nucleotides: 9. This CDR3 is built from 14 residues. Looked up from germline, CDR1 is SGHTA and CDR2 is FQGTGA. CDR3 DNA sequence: TGTGCCAGCAGCGGGACAGGTCCAGGGGGCGAGCAGTACTTC. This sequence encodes CASSGTGPGGEQYF.

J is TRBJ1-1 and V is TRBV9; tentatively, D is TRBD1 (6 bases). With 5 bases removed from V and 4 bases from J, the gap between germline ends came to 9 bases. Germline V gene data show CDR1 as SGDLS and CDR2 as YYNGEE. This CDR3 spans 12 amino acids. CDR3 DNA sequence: TGTGCCAGCAGGCCAGGGGTCACTGAAGCTTTCTTT. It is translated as CASRPGVTEAFF. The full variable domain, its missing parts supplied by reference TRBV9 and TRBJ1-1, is DSGVTQTPKHLITATGQRVTLRCSPRSGDLSVYWYQQSLDQGLQFLIQYYNGEERAKGNILERFSAQQFPDLHSELNLSSLELGDSALYFCASRPGVTEAFFGQGTRLTVV.

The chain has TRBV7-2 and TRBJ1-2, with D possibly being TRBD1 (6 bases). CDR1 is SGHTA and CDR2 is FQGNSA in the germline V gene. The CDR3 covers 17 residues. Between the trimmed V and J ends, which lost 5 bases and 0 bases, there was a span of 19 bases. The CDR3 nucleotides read TGTGCCAGCAGCGGAGGGGACTGGGGGGGCGCTAACTATGGCTACACCTTC. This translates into CASSGGDWGGANYGYTF. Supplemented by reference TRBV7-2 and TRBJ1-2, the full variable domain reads GAGVSQSPSNKVTEKGKDVELRCDPISGHTALYWYRQSLGQGLEFLIYFQGNSAPDKSGLPSDRFSAERTGGSVSTLTIQRTQQEDSAVYLCASSGGDWGGANYGYTFGSGTRLTVV.

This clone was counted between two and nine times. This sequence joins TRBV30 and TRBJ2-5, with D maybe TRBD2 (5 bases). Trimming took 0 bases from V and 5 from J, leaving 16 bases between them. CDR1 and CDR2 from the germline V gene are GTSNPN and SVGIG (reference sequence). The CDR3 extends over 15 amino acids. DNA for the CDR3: TGTGCCTGGAGTGTACGCCACGGAGGATATGAGACCCAGTACTTC. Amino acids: CAWSVRHGGYETQYF.

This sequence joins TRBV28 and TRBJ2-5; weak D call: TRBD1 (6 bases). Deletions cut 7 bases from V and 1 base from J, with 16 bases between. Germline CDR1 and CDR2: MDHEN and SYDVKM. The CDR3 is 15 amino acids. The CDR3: CASTNPGRGQETQYF. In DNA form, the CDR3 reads TGTGCCAGCACCAACCCCGGCAGGGGCCAAGAGACCCAGTACTTC.

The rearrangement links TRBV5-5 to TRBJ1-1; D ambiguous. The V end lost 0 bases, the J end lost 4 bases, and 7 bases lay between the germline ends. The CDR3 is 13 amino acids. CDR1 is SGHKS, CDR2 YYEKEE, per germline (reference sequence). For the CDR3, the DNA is TGTGCCAGCAGCTTGGTCAGGTTCACTGAAGCTTTCTTT. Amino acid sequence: CASSLVRFTEAFF.

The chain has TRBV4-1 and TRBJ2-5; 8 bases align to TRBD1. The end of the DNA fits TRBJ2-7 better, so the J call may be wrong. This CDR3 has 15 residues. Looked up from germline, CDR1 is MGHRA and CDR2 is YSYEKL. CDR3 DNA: TGCGCCAGCAGCAGGATCCAGGACAGGGAACGCGAGCAGTACTTC. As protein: CASSRIQDREREQYF.

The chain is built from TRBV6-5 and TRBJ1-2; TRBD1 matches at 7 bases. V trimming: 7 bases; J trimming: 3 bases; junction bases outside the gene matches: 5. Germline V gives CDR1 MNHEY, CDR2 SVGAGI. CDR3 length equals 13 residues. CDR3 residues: CASNNRGDYGYTF. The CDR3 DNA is TGTGCCAGCAATAACAGGGGAGACTATGGCTACACCTTC.

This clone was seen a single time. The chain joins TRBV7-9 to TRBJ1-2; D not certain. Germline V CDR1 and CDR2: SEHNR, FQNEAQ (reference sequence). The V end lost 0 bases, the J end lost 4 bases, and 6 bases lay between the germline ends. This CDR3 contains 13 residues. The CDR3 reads CASSLAGFYGYTF. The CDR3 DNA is TGTGCCAGCAGCTTAGCCGGTTTCTATGGCTACACCTTC.

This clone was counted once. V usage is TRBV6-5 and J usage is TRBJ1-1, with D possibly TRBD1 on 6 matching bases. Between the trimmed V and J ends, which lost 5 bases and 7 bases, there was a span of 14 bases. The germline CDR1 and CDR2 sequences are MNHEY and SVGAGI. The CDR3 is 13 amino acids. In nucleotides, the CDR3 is TGTGCCAGCAGTAGTCCGGGACATCTTGAAGCTTTCTTT. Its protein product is CASSSPGHLEAFF.

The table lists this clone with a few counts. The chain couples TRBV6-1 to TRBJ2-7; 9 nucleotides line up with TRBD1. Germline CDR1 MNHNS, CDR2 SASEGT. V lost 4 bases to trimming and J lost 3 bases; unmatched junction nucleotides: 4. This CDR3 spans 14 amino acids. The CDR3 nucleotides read TGTGCCAGCAGTGTGACAGGGGGTGGCTACGAGCAGTACTTC. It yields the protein CASSVTGGGYEQYF.

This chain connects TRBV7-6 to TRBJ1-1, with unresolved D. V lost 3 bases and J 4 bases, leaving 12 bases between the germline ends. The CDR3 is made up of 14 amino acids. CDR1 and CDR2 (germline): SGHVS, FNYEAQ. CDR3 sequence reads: CASSFSQASTEAFF. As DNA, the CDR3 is TGTGCCAGCAGCTTCTCCCAGGCTTCCACTGAAGCTTTCTTT.

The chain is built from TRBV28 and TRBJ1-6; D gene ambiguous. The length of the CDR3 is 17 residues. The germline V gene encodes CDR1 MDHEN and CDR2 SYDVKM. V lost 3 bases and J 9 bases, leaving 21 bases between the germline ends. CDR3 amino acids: CASSLSAEDPVSSPLHF. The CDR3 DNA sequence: TGTGCCAGCAGTTTGAGTGCGGAAGACCCGGTCAGTTCACCCCTCCACTTT. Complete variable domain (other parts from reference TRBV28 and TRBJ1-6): DVKVTQSSRYLVKRTGEKVFLECVQDMDHENMFWYRQDPGLGLRLIYFSYDVKMKEKGDIPEGYSVSREKKERFSLILESASTNQTSMYLCASSLSAEDPVSSPLHFGNGTRLTVT.